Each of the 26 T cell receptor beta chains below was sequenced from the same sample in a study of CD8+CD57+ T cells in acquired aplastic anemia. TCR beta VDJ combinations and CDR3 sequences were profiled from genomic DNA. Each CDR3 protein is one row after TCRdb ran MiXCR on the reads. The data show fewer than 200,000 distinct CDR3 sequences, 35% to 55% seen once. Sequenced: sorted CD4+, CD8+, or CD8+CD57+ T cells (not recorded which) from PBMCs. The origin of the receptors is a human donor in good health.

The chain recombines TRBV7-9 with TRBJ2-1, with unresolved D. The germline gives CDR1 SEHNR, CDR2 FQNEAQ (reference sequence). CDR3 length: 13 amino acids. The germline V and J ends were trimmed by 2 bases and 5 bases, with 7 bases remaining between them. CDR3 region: CASSLSPNNEQFF. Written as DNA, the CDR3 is TGTGCCAGCAGCTTATCACCAAACAATGAGCAGTTCTTC.

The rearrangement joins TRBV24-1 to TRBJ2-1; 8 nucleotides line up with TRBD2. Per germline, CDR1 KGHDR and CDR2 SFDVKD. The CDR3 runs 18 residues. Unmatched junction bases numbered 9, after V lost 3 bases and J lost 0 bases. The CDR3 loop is CATSDPTGAGGSYNEQFF. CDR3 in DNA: TGTGCCACCAGTGATCCCACGGGGGCGGGGGGCTCCTACAATGAGCAGTTCTTC.

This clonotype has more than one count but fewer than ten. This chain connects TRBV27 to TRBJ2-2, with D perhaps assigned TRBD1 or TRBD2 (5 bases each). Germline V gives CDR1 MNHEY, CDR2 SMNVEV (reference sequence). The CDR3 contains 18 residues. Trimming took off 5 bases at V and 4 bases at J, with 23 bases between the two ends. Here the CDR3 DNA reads TGTGCCAGCAGTCTGAGGGGACCTACAGACGCTCGCACCGGGGAGCTGTTTTTT. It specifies CASSLRGPTDARTGELFF.

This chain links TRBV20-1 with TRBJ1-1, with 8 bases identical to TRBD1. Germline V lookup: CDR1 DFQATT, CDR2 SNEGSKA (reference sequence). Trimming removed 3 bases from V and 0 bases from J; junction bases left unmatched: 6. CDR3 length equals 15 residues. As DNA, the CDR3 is TGCAGTGCTAGCGGACAGGGAAAGATGAACACTGAAGCTTTCTTT. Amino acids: CSASGQGKMNTEAFF.

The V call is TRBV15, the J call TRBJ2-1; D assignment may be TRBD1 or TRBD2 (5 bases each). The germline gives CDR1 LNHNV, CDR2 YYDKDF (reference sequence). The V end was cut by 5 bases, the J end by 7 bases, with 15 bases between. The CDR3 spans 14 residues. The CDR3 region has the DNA TGTGCCACCAGCCGTTTCGTGGGACGGAATGAGCAGTTCTTC. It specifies CATSRFVGRNEQFF.

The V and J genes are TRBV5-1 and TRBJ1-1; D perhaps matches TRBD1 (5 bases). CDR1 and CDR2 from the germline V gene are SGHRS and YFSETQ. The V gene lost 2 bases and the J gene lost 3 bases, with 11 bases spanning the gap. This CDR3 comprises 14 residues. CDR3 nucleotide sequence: TGCGCCAGCAGCTTTAAGGGGTCAGACACTGAAGCTTTCTTT. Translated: CASSFKGSDTEAFF.

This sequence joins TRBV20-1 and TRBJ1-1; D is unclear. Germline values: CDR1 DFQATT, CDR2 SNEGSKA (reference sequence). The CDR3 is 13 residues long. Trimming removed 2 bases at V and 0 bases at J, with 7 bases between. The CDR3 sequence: CSARLNMNTEAFF. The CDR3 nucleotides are TGCAGTGCTAGATTGAACATGAACACTGAAGCTTTCTTT.

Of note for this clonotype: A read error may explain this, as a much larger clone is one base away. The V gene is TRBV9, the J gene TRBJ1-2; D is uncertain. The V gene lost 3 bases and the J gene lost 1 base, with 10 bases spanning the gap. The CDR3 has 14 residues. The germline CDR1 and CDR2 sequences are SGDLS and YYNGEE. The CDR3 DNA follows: TGTGCCAGCAGCGAACAAGCACATAACTATGGCTACACCTTC. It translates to CASSEQAHNYGYTF.

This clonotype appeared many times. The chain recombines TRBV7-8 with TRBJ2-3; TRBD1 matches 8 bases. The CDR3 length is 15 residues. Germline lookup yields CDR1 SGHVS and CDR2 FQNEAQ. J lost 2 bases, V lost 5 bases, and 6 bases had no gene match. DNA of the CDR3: TGTGCCAGCAGCGACCGACAGGGGCTCACAGATACGCAGTATTTT. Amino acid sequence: CASSDRQGLTDTQYF.

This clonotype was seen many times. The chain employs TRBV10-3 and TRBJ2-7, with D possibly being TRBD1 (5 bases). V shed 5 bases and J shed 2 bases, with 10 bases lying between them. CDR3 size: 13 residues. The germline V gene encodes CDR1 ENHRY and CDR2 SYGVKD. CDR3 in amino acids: CAISSSGPYEQYF. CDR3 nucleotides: TGTGCCATCAGTTCATCAGGGCCCTACGAGCAGTACTTC.

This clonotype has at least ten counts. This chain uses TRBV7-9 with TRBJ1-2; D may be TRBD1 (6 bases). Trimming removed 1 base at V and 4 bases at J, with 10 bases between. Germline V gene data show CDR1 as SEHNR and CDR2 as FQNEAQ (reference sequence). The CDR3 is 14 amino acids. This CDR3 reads CASSLGQASYGYTF. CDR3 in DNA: TGTGCCAGCAGCTTAGGACAGGCCTCCTATGGCTACACCTTC.

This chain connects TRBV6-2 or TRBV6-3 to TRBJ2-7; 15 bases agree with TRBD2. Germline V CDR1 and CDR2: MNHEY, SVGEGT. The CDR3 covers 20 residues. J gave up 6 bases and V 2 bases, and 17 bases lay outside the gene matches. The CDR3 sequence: CASSYRRGGLAGGDASEQYF. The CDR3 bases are TGTGCCAGCAGTTACCGGAGGGGGGGACTAGCGGGAGGCGATGCTTCCGAGCAGTACTTC.

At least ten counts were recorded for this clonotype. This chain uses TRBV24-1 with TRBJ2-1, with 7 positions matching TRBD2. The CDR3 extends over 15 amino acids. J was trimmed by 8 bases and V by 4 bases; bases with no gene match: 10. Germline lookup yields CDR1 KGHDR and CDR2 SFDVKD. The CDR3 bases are TGTGCCACCAGTGACCTGGGACTAACCCCGGATGAGCAGTTCTTC. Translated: CATSDLGLTPDEQFF.

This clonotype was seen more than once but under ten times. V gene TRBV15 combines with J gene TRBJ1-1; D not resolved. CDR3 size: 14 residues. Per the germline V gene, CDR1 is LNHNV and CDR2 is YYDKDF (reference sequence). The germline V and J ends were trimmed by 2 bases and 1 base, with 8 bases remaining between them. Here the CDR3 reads CATSRRTANTEAFF. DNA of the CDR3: TGTGCCACCAGCAGACGGACGGCGAACACTGAAGCTTTCTTT.

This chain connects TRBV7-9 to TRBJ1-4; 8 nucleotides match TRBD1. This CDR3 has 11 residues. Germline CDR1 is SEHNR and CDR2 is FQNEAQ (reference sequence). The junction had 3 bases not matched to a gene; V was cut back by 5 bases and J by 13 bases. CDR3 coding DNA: TGTGCCAGCAGCCAAGGACAGGGACTGTTTTTT. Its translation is CASSQGQGLFF. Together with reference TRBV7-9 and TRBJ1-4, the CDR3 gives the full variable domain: DTGVSQNPRHKITKRGQNVTFRCDPISEHNRLYWYRQTLGQGPEFLTYFQNEAQLEKSRLLSDRFSAERPKGSFSTLEIQRTEQGDSAMYLCASSQGQGLFFGSGTQLSVL.

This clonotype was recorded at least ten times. DNA of the CDR3: TGTGCCAGCAGCAAAACTACAGGAGGGGGTCAGCCCCAGCATTTT. Protein product: CASSKTTGGGQPQHF. The chain recombines TRBV9 with TRBJ1-5; maybe TRBD1 (6 bases). Trimming stripped 4 bases from V and 6 bases from J, with 17 bases between. Germline loops: CDR1 SGDLS, CDR2 YYNGEE. This CDR3 has 15 residues.

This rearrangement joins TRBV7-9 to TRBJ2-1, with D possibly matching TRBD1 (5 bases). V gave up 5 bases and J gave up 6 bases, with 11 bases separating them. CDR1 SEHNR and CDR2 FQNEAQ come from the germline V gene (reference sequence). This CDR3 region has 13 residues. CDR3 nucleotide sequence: TGTGCCAGCAGCAACCGACAGCCCAATGAGCAGTTCTTC. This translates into CASSNRQPNEQFF.

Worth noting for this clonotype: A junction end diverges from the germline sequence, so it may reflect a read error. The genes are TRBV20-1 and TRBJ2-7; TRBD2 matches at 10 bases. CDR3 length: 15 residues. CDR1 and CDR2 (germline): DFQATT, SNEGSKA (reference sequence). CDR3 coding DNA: TGCAGTGCCAGAGACCTAGCGGGAGTTATCTCCGAGCAGTACTTC. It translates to CSARDLAGVISEQYF.

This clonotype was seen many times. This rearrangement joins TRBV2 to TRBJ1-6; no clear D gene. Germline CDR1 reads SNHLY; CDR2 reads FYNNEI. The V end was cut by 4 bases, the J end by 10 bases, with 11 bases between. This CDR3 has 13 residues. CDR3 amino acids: CASSGVGFSPLHF. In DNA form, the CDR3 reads TGTGCCAGCAGTGGGGTAGGGTTCTCACCCCTCCACTTT.

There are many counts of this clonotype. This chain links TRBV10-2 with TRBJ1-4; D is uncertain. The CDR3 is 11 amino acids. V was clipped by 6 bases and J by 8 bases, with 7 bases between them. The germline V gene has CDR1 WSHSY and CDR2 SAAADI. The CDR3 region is CASSETEKLFF. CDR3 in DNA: TGCGCCAGCAGCGAGACAGAAAAACTGTTTTTT.

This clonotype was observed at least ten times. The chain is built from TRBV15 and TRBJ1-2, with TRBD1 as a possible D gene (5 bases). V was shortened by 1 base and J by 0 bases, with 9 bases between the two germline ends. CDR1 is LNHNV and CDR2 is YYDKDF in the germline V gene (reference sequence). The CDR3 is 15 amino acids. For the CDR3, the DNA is TGTGCCACCAGCAGAGCGAGGGGAGCTAACTATGGCTACACCTTC. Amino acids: CATSRARGANYGYTF.

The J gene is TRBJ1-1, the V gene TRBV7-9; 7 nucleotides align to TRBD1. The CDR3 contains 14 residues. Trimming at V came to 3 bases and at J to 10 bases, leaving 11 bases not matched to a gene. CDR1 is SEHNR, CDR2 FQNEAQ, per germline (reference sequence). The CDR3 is CASSFNRGSGGAFF. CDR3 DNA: TGTGCCAGCAGCTTTAATCGGGGCTCAGGGGGAGCTTTCTTT. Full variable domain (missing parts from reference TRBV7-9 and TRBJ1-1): DTGVSQNPRHKITKRGQNVTFRCDPISEHNRLYWYRQTLGQGPEFLTYFQNEAQLEKSRLLSDRFSAERPKGSFSTLEIQRTEQGDSAMYLCASSFNRGSGGAFFGQGTRLTVV.

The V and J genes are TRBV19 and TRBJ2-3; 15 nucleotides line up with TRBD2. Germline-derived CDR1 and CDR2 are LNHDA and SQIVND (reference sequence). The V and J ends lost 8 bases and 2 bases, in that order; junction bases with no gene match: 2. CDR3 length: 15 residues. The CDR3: CASGTSGGTTDTQYF. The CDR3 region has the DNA TGTGCCAGTGGGACTAGCGGGGGGACCACAGATACGCAGTATTTT.

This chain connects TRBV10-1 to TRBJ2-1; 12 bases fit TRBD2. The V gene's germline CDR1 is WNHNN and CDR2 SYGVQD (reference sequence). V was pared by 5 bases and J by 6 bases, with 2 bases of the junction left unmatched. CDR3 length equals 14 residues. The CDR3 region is CASSSSGRANEQFF. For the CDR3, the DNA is TGCGCCAGCAGTTCTAGCGGGAGGGCCAATGAGCAGTTCTTC.

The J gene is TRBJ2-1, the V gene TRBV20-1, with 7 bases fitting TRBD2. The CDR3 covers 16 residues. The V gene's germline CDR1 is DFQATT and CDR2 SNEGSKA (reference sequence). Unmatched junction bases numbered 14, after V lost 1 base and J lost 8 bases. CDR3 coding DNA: TGCAGTGCTAGAGTAACAGCCGTCAGTGGGGGGGATGAGCAGTTCTTC. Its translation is CSARVTAVSGGDEQFF.

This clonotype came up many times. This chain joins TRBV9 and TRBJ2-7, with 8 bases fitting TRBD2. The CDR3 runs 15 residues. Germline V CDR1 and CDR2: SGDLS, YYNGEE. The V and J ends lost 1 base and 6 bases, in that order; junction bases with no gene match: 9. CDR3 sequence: CASSVRAGASSEQYF. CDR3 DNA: TGTGCCAGCAGCGTAAGAGCGGGAGCCAGCTCCGAGCAGTACTTC.